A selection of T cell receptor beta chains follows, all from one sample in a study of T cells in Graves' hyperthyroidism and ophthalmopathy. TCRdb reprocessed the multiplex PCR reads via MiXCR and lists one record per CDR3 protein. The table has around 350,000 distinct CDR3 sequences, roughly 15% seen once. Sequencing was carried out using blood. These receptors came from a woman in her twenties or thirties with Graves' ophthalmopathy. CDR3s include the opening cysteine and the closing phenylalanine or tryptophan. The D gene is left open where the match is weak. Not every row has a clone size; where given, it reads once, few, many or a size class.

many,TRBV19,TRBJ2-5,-,TGTGCCAGCCGATCCAGGCAAGAGACCCAGTACTTC,CASRSRQETQYF
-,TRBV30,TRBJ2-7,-,TGTGCCTGGGGGGACGGCTCCTACGAGCAGTACTTC,CAWGDGSYEQYF
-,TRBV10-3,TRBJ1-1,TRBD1,TGTGCCTCGGGGACAGGGGGCGTCACTGAAGCTTTCTTT,CASGTGGVTEAFF
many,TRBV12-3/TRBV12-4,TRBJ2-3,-,TGTGCCAGCAGGGAGGACAGACCCACAGATACGCAGTATTTT,CASREDRPTDTQYF
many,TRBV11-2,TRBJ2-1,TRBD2,TGTGCCAGCAGTCCACTAGCGGGGGGGCTGGTAGGGGAGCAGTTCTTC,CASSPLAGGLVGEQFF
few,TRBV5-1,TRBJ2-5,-,TGCGCCAGCAGCGGGGGTACGGGAGAGACCCAGTACTTC,CASSGGTGETQYF
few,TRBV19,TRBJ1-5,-,TGTGCCAGTATTAAATGGGGGGTTGGCAATCAGCCCCAGCATTTT,CASIKWGVGNQPQHF
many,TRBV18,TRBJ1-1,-,TGTGCCAGCTCACCATCCAAGGGAGGGAGCACTGAAGCTTTCTTT,CASSPSKGGSTEAFF
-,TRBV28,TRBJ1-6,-,TGTGCCAGCAGTTTCCCCGGACAAGTAATGAGCTCCTATAATTCACCCCTCCACTTT,CASSFPGQVMSSYNSPLHF
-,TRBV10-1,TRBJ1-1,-,TGCGCCAGCAGTGTATCAGCGAACACTGAGGCTTTCTTT,CASSVSANTEAFF
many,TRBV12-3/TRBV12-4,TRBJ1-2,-,TGTGCCAGCAGTTTAGAGAGTCTGGTCGGCTACACCTTC,CASSLESLVGYTF
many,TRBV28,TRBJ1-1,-,TGTGCCAGCAGTTTTGAGGGATGGACTGAAGCTTTCTTT,CASSFEGWTEAFF
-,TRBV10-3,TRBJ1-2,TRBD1,TGTGCCATCAGGGTGGGACAGGGCGAGAGAAATGGCTACACCTTC,CAIRVGQGERNGYTF
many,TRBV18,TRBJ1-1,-,TGTGCCAGCTCACCTCAACCGGGACTCAACACTGAAGCTTTCTTT,CASSPQPGLNTEAFF
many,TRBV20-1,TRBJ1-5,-,TGCAGTGCATACCCCCTAGGAGAGGGGCAGAATCAGCCCCAGCATTTT,CSAYPLGEGQNQPQHF
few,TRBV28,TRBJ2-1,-,TGTGCCAGCAGTTTATTTGGGGGGAGTACGTTCTTC,CASSLFGGSTFF
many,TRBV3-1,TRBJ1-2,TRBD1,TGTGCCAGCAGCCAAGATGAGTGGGACAGGAAAAATGGCTACACCTTC,CASSQDEWDRKNGYTF
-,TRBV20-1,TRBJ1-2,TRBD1,TGCAGTGCCCCCGGGACAGGGGATCGCTACACCTTC,CSAPGTGDRYTF
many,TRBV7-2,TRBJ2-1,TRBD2,TGTGCCAGCAGCGGGAAGGGCGGGGGGCCCTACAATGAGCAGTTCTTC,CASSGKGGGPYNEQFF
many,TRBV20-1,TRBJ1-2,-,TGCAGTGCTAGAAAATTGTATGGCTACACCTTC,CSARKLYGYTF
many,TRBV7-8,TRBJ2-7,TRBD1,TGTGCCAGCAGCTTATCGGGACAGGCCTCCTACGAGCAGTACTTC,CASSLSGQASYEQYF
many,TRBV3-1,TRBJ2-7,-,TGTGCCAGCAGCCCCCACAGAGGATACAGCTCCTACGAGCAGTACTTC,CASSPHRGYSSYEQYF
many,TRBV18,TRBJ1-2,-,TGTGCCAGCTCACCAGCGGGGCTTGATGGCTACACCTTC,CASSPAGLDGYTF
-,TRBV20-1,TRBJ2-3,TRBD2,TGCAGTGCCGAGGAGGGGTCCACTAGCGGTACAGATACGCAGTATTTT,CSAEEGSTSGTDTQYF
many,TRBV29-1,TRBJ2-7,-,TGCAGCGTTGAAGAGGCTTACGAGCAGTACTTC,CSVEEAYEQYF
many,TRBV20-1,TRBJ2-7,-,TGCAGTGCTAGACAGGGCTTACGCTACGAGCAGTACTTC,CSARQGLRYEQYF
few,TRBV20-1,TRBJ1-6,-,TGCAGTGCTAGACCCCAGGAAGGGGCTTTGGGTTCACCCCTCCACTTT,CSARPQEGALGSPLHF
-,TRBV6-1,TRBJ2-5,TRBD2,TGTGCCAGCAGAGATCTAGCGGGGGCCGGAGAGACCCAGTACTTC,CASRDLAGAGETQYF
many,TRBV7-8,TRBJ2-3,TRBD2,TGTGCCAGCAGCCGCCTCGGTGGGGGACTACAGAGCACAGATACGCAGTATTTT,CASSRLGGGLQSTDTQYF
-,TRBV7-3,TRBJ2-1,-,TGTGCCAGCAGCTTAACTTATAACGATGAGCAGTTCTTC,CASSLTYNDEQFF
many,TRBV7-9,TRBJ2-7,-,TGTGCCAGCAGCGGAAAACAGGGCTCCCCGTCCTACGAGCAGTACTTC,CASSGKQGSPSYEQYF
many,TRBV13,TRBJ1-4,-,TGTGCCAGCAGCTTAGGCCTCGCAGAGAATGAAAAACTGTTTTTT,CASSLGLAENEKLFF
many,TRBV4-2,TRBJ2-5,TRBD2,TGTGCCAGCAGCCAAGAATTAGCGGGGGGGCCGATACGTTTGGAGACCCAGTACTTC,CASSQELAGGPIRLETQYF
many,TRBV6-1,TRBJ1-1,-,TGTGCCACCGGTAATTTAGCAGGCACTGAAGCTTTCTTT,CATGNLAGTEAFF
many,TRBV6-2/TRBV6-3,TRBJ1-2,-,TGTGCCAGCAGTTACGGAACTAACTATGGCTACACCTTC,CASSYGTNYGYTF
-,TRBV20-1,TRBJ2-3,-,TGCAGTGCTAGAGGGAAGCGGGTTAGCACAGATACGCAGTGTTTT,CSARGKRVSTDTQCF
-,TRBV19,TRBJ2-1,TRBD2,TGTGCCAGTAGTAGATCTAGCGGGGGGGCCGATGAGCAGTTCTTC,CASSRSSGGADEQFF
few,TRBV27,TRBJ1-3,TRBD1,TGTGCCAGCAGTTTATACCGACAGGGGATAGGAAACACCATATATTTT,CASSLYRQGIGNTIYF
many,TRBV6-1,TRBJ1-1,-,TGTGCCAGCAGTGACACGGTGACAGCCAGCACTGAAGCTTTCTTT,CASSDTVTASTEAFF
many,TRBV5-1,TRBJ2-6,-,TGCGCCAGCAGCTTTGATAGCTCTGGGGCCAACGTCCTGACTTTC,CASSFDSSGANVLTF
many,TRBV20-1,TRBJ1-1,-,TGCAGTGCTAGGATCGGGGGTAGTGAGGCTGAAGCTTTCTTT,CSARIGGSEAEAFF
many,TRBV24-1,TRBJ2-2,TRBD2,TGTGCCACCAGTGATCCCGGCCTGACTAGCGGAGCGAACACCGGGGAGCTGTTTTTT,CATSDPGLTSGANTGELFF
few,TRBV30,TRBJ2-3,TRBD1,TGTGCCTGGGCCGGGACAGCTAGCACAGATACGCAGTATTTT,CAWAGTASTDTQYF
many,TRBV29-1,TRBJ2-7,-,TGCAGCGTTGGACAACCGCCCTACGAGCAGTACTTC,CSVGQPPYEQYF
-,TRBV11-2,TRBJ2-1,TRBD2,TGTGCCAGCAGCTTAGAGTGGGCGGGGGGGAATGAGCAGTTCTTC,CASSLEWAGGNEQFF
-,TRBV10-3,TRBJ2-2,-,TGTGCCATCGGAGCTGACACCGGGGAGCTGTTTTTT,CAIGADTGELFF
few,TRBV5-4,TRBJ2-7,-,TGTGCCAGCAGCTTGGAAAGGGGCCACGAGCAGTACTTC,CASSLERGHEQYF
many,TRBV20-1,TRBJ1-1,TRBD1,TGCAGTGCTAGAGTGGACAGGAATTGTTTCTTT,CSARVDRNCFF
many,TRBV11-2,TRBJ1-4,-,TGTGCCAGCAGCTCCCCGACAGGAATGTATGAAAAACTGTTTTTT,CASSSPTGMYEKLFF
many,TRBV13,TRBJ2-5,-,TGTGCCAGCAGCGTAGGAAGTAGCGTCAGTCAAGAGACCCAGTACTTC,CASSVGSSVSQETQYF
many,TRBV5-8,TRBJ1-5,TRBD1,TGTGCCAGCAGCGGTGGACAGGGGGGCCAGCCCCAGCATTTT,CASSGGQGGQPQHF
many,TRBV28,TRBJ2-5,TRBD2,TGTGCCAGCAGCCTCACTAGCGGGGTGATGGAGACCCAGTACTTC,CASSLTSGVMETQYF
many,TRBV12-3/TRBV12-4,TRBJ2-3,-,TGTGCCAGCAGTTTCGAGGGGACGCTGCTCAATACGCAGTATTTT,CASSFEGTLLNTQYF
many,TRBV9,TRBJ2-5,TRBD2,TGTGCCAGCAGCTCCTATGGACTAGCGGGGAAAGAGACCCAGTACTTC,CASSSYGLAGKETQYF
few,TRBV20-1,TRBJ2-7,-,TGCAGTGCAATACCGCCGGGACCAAGATACGAGCAGTACTTC,CSAIPPGPRYEQYF
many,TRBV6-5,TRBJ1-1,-,TGTGCCAGCAGTTACTCGAATTTTAAGGCAGGCGAAGCTTTCTTT,CASSYSNFKAGEAFF
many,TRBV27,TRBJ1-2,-,TGTGCCAGCAGTTATCGGCCAACATATGGCTACACCTTC,CASSYRPTYGYTF
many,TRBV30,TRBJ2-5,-,TGTGCCTGGAGTGTACAAATGGAGCGGGAGACCCAGTACTTC,CAWSVQMERETQYF
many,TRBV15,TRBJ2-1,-,TGTGCCACCAGCAGAGATAGGGCTAGCCCTAATGAGCAGTTCTTC,CATSRDRASPNEQFF
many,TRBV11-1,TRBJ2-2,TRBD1,TGTGCCAGCAGCTTAACCGGGACAGGGATCACCGGGGAGCTGTTTTTT,CASSLTGTGITGELFF